Shown below are 10 T cell receptor beta chains from a single sample sequenced in a study of T-cell reconstitution after alpha-beta-depleted transplantation in children. The library targeted TCRbeta and was prepared with unique molecular identifiers. TCRdb re-called the PCR reads with MiXCR, one entry per CDR3 protein. The repertoire has some 120,000 distinct CDR3 sequences, about 23% of them found once; the top ten carry roughly a tenth. The source was PBMCs, mostly from graft donor cells, collected 180 days after TCRalphabeta/CD19-depleted stem cell transplant. The receptors shown here come from a male patient under 10 years old who had a stem cell transplant for chronic granulomatous disease, so the T cells may come from the graft donor.

This clonotype has a single count. This chain uses TRBV10-3 with TRBJ1-5; possible D gene TRBD1, 5 bases. V was clipped by 4 bases and J by 0 bases, with 13 bases between them. This CDR3 comprises 16 residues. Germline CDR1 reads ENHRY; CDR2 reads SYGVKD. The CDR3 is CAISGPGGSSNQPQHF. The CDR3 DNA reads as TGTGCCATCAGTGGGCCTGGGGGAAGTAGCAATCAGCCCCAGCATTTT.

This clonotype has just a few counts. The gene calls are TRBV7-3 and TRBJ2-3; the D gene is possibly TRBD1 (6 bases). Germline V gene sequence: CDR1 SGHTA, CDR2 FQGTGA. CDR3 length: 14 amino acids. Trimming took 6 bases from V and 2 from J, leaving 12 bases between them. CDR3 in amino acids: CASSQTGPTDTQYF. The CDR3 DNA sequence: TGTGCCAGCAGTCAGACAGGACCCACAGATACGCAGTATTTT.

The genes are TRBV27 and TRBJ2-7; D may correspond to TRBD1 or TRBD2 (6 bases each). CDR1 is MNHEY and CDR2 is SMNVEV in the germline V gene (reference sequence). Trimming stripped 5 bases from V and 2 bases from J, with 10 bases between. The CDR3 sequence is 13 residues long. The CDR3 bases are TGTGCCAGCAGTCCGGGGGCGACCTACGAGCAGTACTTC. It is translated as CASSPGATYEQYF.

J is TRBJ1-6 and V is TRBV11-2; D call uncertain. This CDR3 comprises 20 residues. V lost 4 bases and J 0 bases, leaving 22 bases between the germline ends. The germline gives CDR1 SGHAT, CDR2 FQNNGV. For the CDR3, the DNA is TGTGCCAGCAGCTCCGCCGTCGTTCTGAATTGGAGCTCCTATAATTCACCCCTCCACTTT. Translated: CASSSAVVLNWSSYNSPLHF. Full variable domain (rest looked up from reference TRBV11-2 and TRBJ1-6): EAGVAQSPRYKIIEKRQSVAFWCNPISGHATLYWYQQILGQGPKLLIQFQNNGVVDDSQLPKDRFSAERLKGVDSTLKIQPAKLEDSAVYLCASSSAVVLNWSSYNSPLHFGNGTRLTVT.

V is TRBV7-9 and J is TRBJ2-3; no firm D call. CDR3 length: 16 amino acids. With 5 bases removed from V and 0 bases from J, the gap between germline ends came to 15 bases. CDR1 and CDR2 from the germline V gene are SEHNR and FQNEAQ (reference sequence). The CDR3 here is CASSPTFKSSTDTQYF. The CDR3 region has the DNA TGTGCCAGCAGCCCAACCTTTAAGTCTAGCACAGATACGCAGTATTTT.

As regards this clonotype: Just one base apart from a much larger clone, this may be a read error. The chain couples TRBV5-1 to TRBJ2-7; D not resolved. The CDR3 totals 12 residues. Looked up from germline, CDR1 is SGHRS and CDR2 is YFSETQ. V lost 3 bases and J lost 2, with 6 bases in between. The CDR3 is CASSSTTYEQYF. The CDR3 DNA reads TGCGCCAGCAGCTCCACTACCTACGAGCAGTACTTC.

The chain recombines TRBV30 with TRBJ2-7; 7 bases align to TRBD2. This CDR3 region has 14 residues. V trimming: 1 base; J trimming: 2 bases; junction bases outside the gene matches: 5. Germline CDR1 is GTSNPN and CDR2 is SVGIG (reference sequence). The CDR3 DNA follows: TGTGCCTGGAGTGGAGCGGGACCTACCTACGAGCAGTACTTC. This encodes CAWSGAGPTYEQYF.

V usage is TRBV5-1 and J usage is TRBJ2-6; D ambiguous. This CDR3 region has 16 residues. V lost 4 bases, J lost 0 bases, and 11 bases lay in between. Germline V gene sequence: CDR1 SGHRS, CDR2 YFSETQ. The CDR3 DNA sequence: TGCGCCAGCAGCCCTCGGGTCCTCTCTGGGGCCAACGTCCTGACTTTC. It encodes CASSPRVLSGANVLTF.

This clonotype appeared a few times. This chain links TRBV5-4 with TRBJ2-7, with TRBD2 identical over 11 bases. Germline V gene sequence: CDR1 SGHNT, CDR2 YYREEE (reference sequence). The CDR3 contains 19 residues. The junction had 11 bases not matched to a gene; V was cut back by 0 bases and J by 0 bases. CDR3 DNA sequence: TGTGCCAGCAGCTTGGCCGTGGCTAGCGGGGGGCGGAGCTCCTACGAGCAGTACTTC. It translates to CASSLAVASGGRSSYEQYF.

This clonotype was seen repeatedly, ten times or more. The chain combines TRBV29-1 with TRBJ2-7; D is perhaps TRBD2 (5 bases). This CDR3 region has 11 residues. Germline lookup yields CDR1 SQVTM and CDR2 ANQGSEA. The germline V and J ends were trimmed by 5 bases and 3 bases, with 8 bases remaining between them. As DNA, the CDR3 is TGCAGCGTTTGGACTTACTACGAGCAGTACTTC. This codes for CSVWTYYEQYF.